Reported below is one T cell receptor beta chain. The antigen remains undetermined. Separate from the approximately 670-subject first cohort was the 120-subject validation cohort, to which the donors belonged. The data originate from a study of cytomegalovirus exposure and HLA in healthy donors. Study results and caveats: The authors listed 150 or so TCR beta chains as cytomegalovirus-associated. Some public TCRs appeared in many individuals, while most sequences were rare.

The method was immunoSEQ multiplex PCR; TCRdb's version includes in-frame clones alone and lacks a portion of them. The sample consists of approximately 99,000 clones, almost 96% of them appearing once. Germline CDR1 MNHEY, CDR2 SMNVEV (reference sequence). V dropped 4 bases and J dropped 4 bases, with 13 bases sitting between them. The CDR3 runs to 14 residues. Material for sequencing was PBMCs. This receptor was taken from a woman aged 18 to 35 in good health and CMV-seronegative. V and J are TRBV27 and TRBJ1-2; D may be TRBD1 (6 bases). This chain's CDR3 is CASSSHRDFYGYTF. CDR3 nucleotides: TGTGCCAGCAGTTCCCACAGGGATTTCTATGGCTACACCTTC.